This T cell receptor (beta chain) originates from a study of T-cell reconstitution after alpha-beta-depleted transplantation in children. Findings and limits, study-wide: Newly made T cells mostly supplied T-cell counts and diversity one year after transplant. Reportedly, roughly two months post-transplant, alpha-beta T cells arose from several hundred expanded graft clones. In some patients, recipient T cells and intrathymic progenitors surviving conditioning explained high day-60 diversity.

There are many counts of this clonotype. Its antigen is as yet unknown. The germline gives CDR1 DFQATT, CDR2 SNEGSKA (reference sequence). The CDR3 consists of 13 residues. The V end lost 3 bases, the J end lost 3 bases, and 11 bases lay between the germline ends. Unique molecular identifiers were built into the TCRbeta library. TCRdb reanalysed the PCR reads using MiXCR and keeps one entry per CDR3 protein. There are about 78,000 distinct CDR3 sequences in the sample; roughly 14% occur only once, and about 25% lies in the top ten. Sequencing used PBMCs, mostly from graft donor cells, obtained 180 days after TCRalphabeta/CD19-depleted stem cell transplant. The sequence was collected from a male patient between 2 and 9 years old who had a stem cell transplant for acute lymphoblastic leukemia, so the T cells may come from the graft donor. The rearrangement uses TRBV20-1 and TRBJ1-1, with no clear D. Here the CDR3 reads CSASNSLDTEAFF. DNA for the CDR3: TGCAGTGCTAGTAATTCTTTGGACACTGAAGCTTTCTTT.